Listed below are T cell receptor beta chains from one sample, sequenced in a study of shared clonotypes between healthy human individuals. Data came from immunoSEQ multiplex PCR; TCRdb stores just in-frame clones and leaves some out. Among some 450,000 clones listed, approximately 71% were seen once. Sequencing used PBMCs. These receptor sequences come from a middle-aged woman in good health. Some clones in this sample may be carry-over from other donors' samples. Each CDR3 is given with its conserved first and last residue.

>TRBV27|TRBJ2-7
CASKGLADREQYF
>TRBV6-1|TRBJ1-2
CASSERGMNGYTF
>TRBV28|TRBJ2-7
CASSTVRDRRPEQYF
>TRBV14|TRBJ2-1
CASSALGGNEQFF
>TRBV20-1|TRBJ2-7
CSARGWDEQYF
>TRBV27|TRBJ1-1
CASSLTASTGMNTEAFF
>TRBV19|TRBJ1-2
CASSLQGRNYGYTF
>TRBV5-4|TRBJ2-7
CASSGRGPLASYEQYF
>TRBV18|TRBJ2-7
CASSPGQAIYEQYF
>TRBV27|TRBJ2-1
CASSYRGNEQFF
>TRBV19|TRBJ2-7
CASSIGDRGYEQYF
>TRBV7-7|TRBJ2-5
CASSLGPPHGTETQYF
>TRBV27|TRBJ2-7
CASSFMGFGYEQYF
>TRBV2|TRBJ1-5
CASSSPGQGVLAQHF
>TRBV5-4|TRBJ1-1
CASSWGQGANTEAFF
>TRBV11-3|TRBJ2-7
CASSLTGMTEQYF
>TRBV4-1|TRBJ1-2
CASSLAVIGAGGSYGYTF
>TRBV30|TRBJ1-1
CAWRGSLNTEAFF
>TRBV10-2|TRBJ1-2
CASRGGQTGYTF
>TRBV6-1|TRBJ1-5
CASRGGWQPQHF
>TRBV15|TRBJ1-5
CATSGQNQPQHF
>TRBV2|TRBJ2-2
CASRAEFPGELFF
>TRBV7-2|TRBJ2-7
CASSQLAGEPYEQYF
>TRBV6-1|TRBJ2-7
CASTDGRDSSYEQYF
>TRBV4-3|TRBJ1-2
CASSQDPPPPYGYTF
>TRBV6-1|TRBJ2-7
CASFFSGTSYEQYF
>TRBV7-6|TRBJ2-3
CASSLRGRDPTDTQYF
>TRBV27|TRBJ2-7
CASSLGTGRYEQYF
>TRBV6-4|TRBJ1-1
CASSESTENAAAFF
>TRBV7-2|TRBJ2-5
CASSFGGQETQYF
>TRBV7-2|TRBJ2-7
CASSSLAAEEQYF
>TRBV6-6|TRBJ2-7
CASTLGMGDTTYEQYF
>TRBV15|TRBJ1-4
CATSTGRATNEKLFF
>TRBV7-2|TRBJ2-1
CASSLGTSANEQFF
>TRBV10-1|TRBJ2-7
CASSESSQSAEQYF
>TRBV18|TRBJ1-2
CASSPVSPIGGQANYGYTF
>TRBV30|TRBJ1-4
CAWSQTNNEKLFF
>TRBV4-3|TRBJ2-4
CASSQGIQNIQYF
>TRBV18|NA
CASSQGASYEQYF
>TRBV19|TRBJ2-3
CASRGLGGGDTQYF
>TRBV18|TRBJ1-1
CASSPSGGSTEAFF
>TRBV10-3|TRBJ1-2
CAISEGPSGGNYGYTF
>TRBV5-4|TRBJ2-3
CASSPGGSGSGTDTQYF
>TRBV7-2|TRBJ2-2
CASSPGPGTPDTGELFF
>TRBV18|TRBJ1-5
CASSTDSTNQPQHF
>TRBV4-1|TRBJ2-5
CASSAQPWTGSQETQYF
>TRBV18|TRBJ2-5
CASSGTSTVRQETQYF
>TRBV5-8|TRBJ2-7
CASSLDREHEQYF
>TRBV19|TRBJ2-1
CATLAGGAYNEQFF
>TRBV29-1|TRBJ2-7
CSVVTGTKEQYF
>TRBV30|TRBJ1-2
CAWSGVGMWAGYTF
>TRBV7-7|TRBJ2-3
CASSLNYERSDTQYF
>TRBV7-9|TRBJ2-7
CASSKTGSYEQYF
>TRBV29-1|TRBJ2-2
CSASGRANTGELFF